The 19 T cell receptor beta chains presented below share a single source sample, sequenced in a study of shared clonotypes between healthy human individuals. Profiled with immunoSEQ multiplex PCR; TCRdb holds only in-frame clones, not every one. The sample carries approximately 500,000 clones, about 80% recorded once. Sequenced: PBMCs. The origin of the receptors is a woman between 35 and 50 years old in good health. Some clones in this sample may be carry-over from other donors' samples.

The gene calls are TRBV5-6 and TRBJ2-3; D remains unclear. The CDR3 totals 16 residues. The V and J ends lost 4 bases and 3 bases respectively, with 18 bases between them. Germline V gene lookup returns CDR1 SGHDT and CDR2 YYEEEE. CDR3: CASSPKGWFGTDTQYF. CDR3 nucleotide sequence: TGTGCCAGCAGCCCAAAGGGTTGGTTTGGGACAGATACGCAGTATTTT.

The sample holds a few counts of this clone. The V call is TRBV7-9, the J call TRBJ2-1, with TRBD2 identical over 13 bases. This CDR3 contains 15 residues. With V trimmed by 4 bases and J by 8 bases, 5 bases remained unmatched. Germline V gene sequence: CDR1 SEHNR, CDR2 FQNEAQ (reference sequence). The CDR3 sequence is CASSSRTSGSDEQFF. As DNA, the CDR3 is TGTGCCAGCAGCTCCAGGACTAGCGGGAGTGATGAGCAGTTCTTC.

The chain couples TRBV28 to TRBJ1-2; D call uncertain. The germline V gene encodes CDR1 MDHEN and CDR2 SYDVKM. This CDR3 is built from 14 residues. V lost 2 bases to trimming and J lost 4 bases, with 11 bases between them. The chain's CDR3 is CASSLGWQLYGYTF. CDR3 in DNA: TGTGCCAGCAGTTTAGGGTGGCAGCTCTATGGCTACACCTTC.

The CDR3 here is CASSEFGALGQPQHF. The CDR3 DNA reads TGTGCCAGCAGTGAGTTTGGGGCGTTAGGGCAGCCCCAGCATTTT. This chain links TRBV6-1 with TRBJ1-5; possibly TRBD1 for D (5 bases). CDR3 length equals 15 residues. V dropped 3 bases and J dropped 7 bases, with 16 bases sitting between them. The germline V gene has CDR1 MNHNS and CDR2 SASEGT.

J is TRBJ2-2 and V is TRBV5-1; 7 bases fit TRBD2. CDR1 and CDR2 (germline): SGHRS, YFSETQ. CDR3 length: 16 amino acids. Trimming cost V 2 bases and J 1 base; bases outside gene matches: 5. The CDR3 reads CASSFLSGGNTGELFF. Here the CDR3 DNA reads TGCGCCAGCAGCTTCCTTTCGGGAGGGAACACCGGGGAGCTGTTTTTT.

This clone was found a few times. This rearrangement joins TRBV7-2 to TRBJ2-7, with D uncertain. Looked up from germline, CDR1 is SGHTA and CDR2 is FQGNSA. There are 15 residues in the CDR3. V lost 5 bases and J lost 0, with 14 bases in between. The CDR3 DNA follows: TGTGCCAGCAGCACCAGGTCTTACGACTCCTACGAGCAGTACTTC. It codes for CASSTRSYDSYEQYF.

The CDR3 DNA sequence: TGCGCCAGCAGCACCGGTCCCCCCGGGGGGGGCTACACCTTC. Encoded protein: CASSTGPPGGGYTF. The chain uses TRBV5-1 and TRBJ1-2; D is possibly TRBD1 (5 bases). This CDR3 is built from 14 residues. The germline V and J ends were trimmed by 4 bases and 8 bases, with 18 bases remaining between them. The V gene's germline CDR1 is SGHRS and CDR2 YFSETQ.

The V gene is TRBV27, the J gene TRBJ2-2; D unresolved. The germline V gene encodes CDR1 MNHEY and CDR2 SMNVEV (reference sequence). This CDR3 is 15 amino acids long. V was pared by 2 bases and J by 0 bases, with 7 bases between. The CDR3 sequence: CASSLQFANTGELFF. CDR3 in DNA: TGTGCCAGCAGTTTACAGTTCGCGAACACCGGGGAGCTGTTTTTT.

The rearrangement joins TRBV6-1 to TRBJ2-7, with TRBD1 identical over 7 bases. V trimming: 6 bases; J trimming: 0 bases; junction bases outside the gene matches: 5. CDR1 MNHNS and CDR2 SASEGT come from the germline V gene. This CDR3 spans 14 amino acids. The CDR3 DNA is TGTGCCAGCAGACTGGGACAGACCTCCTACGAGCAGTACTTC. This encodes CASRLGQTSYEQYF.

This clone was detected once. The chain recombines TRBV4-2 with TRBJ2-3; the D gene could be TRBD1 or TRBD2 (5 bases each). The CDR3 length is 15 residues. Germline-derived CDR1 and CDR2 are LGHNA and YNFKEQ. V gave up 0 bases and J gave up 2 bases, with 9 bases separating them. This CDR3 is CASSQDPGTTDTQYF. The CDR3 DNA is TGTGCCAGCAGCCAAGATCCGGGGACCACAGATACGCAGTATTTT.

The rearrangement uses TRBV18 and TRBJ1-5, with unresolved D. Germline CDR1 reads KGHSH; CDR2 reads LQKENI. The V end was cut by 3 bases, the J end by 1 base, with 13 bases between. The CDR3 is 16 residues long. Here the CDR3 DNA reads TGTGCCAGCTCACCCGCAACGACGGCCAGCAATCAGCCCCAGCATTTT. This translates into CASSPATTASNQPQHF.

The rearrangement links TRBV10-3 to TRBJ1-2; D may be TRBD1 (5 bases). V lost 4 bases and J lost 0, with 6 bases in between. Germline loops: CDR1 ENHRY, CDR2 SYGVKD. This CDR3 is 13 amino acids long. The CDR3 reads CAISGTTNYGYTF. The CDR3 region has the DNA TGTGCCATCAGTGGGACAACTAACTATGGCTACACCTTC.

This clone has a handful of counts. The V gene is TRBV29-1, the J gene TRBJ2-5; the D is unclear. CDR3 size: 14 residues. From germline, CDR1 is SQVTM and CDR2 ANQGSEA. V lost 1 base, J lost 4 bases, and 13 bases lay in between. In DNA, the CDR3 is TGCAGCGTTGAAGGGGTGCAGGCCGGAGAGACCCAGTACTTC. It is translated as CSVEGVQAGETQYF.

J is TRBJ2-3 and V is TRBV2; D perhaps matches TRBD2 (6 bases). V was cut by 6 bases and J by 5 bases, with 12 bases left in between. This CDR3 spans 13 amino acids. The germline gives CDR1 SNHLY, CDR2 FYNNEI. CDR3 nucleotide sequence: TGTGCCAGCAGGGACACAGCGGGAGATACGCAGTATTTT. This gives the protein CASRDTAGDTQYF.

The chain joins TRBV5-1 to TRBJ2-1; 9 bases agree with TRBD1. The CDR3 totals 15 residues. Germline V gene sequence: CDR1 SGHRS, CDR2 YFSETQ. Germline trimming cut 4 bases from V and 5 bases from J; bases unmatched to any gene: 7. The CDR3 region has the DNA TGCGCCAGCAGCCCGGCGGGACAGGGCCACAATGAGCAGTTCTTC. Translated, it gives CASSPAGQGHNEQFF. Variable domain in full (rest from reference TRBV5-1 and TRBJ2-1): KAGVTQTPRYLIKTRGQQVTLSCSPISGHRSVSWYQQTPGQGLQFLFEYFSETQRNKGNFPGRFSGRQFSNSRSEMNVSTLELGDSALYLCASSPAGQGHNEQFFGPGTRLTVL.

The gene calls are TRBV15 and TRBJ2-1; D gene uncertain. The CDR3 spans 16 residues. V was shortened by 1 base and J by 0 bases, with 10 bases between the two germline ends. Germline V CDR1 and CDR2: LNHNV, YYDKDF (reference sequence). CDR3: CATSRGQRSSYNEQFF. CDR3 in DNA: TGTGCCACCAGCAGAGGCCAGAGAAGCTCCTACAATGAGCAGTTCTTC.

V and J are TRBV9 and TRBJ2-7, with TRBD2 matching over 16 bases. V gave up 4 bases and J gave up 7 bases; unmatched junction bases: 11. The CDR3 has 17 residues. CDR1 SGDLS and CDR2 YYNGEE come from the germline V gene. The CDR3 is CASSTGLAGGPFGEQYF. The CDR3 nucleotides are TGTGCCAGCAGCACGGGACTAGCGGGAGGGCCTTTCGGAGAGCAGTACTTC.

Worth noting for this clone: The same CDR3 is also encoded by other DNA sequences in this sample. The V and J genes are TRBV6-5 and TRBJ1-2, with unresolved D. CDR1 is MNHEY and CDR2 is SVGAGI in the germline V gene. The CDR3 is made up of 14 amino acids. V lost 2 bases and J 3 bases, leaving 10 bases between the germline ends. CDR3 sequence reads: CASSYGGLYYGYTF. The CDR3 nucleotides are TGTGCCAGCAGTTACGGAGGCCTTTACTATGGCTACACCTTC.

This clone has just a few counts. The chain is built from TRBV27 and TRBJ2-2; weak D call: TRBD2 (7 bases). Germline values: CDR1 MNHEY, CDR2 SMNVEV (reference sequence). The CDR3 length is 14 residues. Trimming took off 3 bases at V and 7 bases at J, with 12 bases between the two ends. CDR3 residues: CASSFNREGGELFF. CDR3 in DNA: TGTGCCAGCAGTTTCAACAGGGAGGGCGGGGAGCTGTTTTTT.